Below are 10 T cell receptor beta chains sequenced from a single sample in a study of blood T cell repertoires in COVID-19. Using immunoSEQ multiplex PCR, the repertoire was profiled, and TCRdb retains in-frame clones only, with some absent. The data contain around 120,000 clones, roughly two thirds of them singletons. Source material: peripheral blood. These receptors were obtained from a man aged 80 or over with acute or convalescent COVID-19.

This clone was counted between two and nine times. V and J are TRBV6-1 and TRBJ1-4; a weak D match, TRBD1 (5 bases). Trimming stripped 0 bases from V and 6 bases from J, with 11 bases between. The CDR3 totals 15 residues. Germline loops: CDR1 MNHNS, CDR2 SASEGT. The CDR3 region is CASSEARGEDEKLFF. The DNA for the CDR3 is TGTGCCAGCAGTGAAGCGCGAGGGGAGGATGAAAAACTGTTTTTT.

The genes are TRBV5-1 and TRBJ2-7, with 12 bases fitting TRBD2. In germline, CDR1 is SGHRS, CDR2 YFSETQ. This CDR3 has 16 amino acids. Trimming cost V 0 bases and J 4 bases; bases outside gene matches: 5. The CDR3 protein is CASSLGLAGVTYEQYF. The CDR3 nucleotides are TGCGCCAGCAGCTTGGGACTAGCGGGAGTTACGTACGAGCAGTACTTC.

The J gene is TRBJ2-5, the V gene TRBV3-1 (or the pseudogene TRBV3-2), with 11 bases matching TRBD2. V was clipped by 2 bases and J by 3 bases; unmatched bases: 11. Germline-derived CDR1 and CDR2 are LGHDT and YNNKEL (reference sequence). The CDR3 runs 18 residues. This chain's CDR3 is CASSQMGPLAGVEETQYF. The CDR3 region has the DNA TGTGCCAGCAGCCAAATGGGCCCACTAGCGGGAGTGGAAGAGACCCAGTACTTC.

This clone was detected only a few times. The V and J genes are TRBV18 and TRBJ1-5; 9 bases map to TRBD1. Germline trimming cut 4 bases from V and 6 bases from J; bases unmatched to any gene: 4. The CDR3 is 14 amino acids. Germline V gives CDR1 KGHSH, CDR2 LQKENI. This CDR3 is CASSRDRVVQPQHF. The CDR3 coding sequence is TGTGCCAGCTCACGGGACAGGGTCGTTCAGCCCCAGCATTTT.

Details on this clone: A junction end diverges from the germline sequence, so it may reflect a read error. Other nucleotide sequences from this sample produce the same CDR3. The J gene is TRBJ1-2, the V gene TRBV4-1, with 7 bases fitting TRBD1. The germline V gene encodes CDR1 MGHRA and CDR2 YSYEKL. The CDR3 consists of 14 residues. CDR3 coding DNA: TGCGCCAGTAGCCAGGTCCGGGACAGACATGGCTACACCTTC. Translation: CASSQVRDRHGYTF.

The rearrangement uses TRBV18 and TRBJ1-2; D might be TRBD1 (5 bases). Germline loops: CDR1 KGHSH, CDR2 LQKENI. The CDR3 totals 13 residues. Trimming removed 2 bases from V and 3 bases from J, with 7 bases in between. The CDR3 bases are TGTGCCAGCTCACCAGCCAGGGACTATGGCTACACCTTC. Translating it yields CASSPARDYGYTF.

The V gene is TRBV6-5, the J gene TRBJ2-3, with 9 nucleotides matching TRBD2. The CDR3 covers 15 residues. After removal of 6 bases from V and 7 bases from J, the junction contained 11 bases not matched to a gene. Germline lookup yields CDR1 MNHEY and CDR2 SVGAGI. The CDR3 reads CASSRSGRPEYTQYF. The CDR3 bases are TGTGCCAGCAGCCGTAGCGGGAGACCCGAGTATACGCAGTATTTT.

V is TRBV6-5 and J is TRBJ2-7; possible D gene TRBD2, 6 bases. Germline loops: CDR1 MNHEY, CDR2 SVGAGI. V dropped 0 bases and J dropped 6 bases, with 15 bases sitting between them. The CDR3 is 15 amino acids. Here the CDR3 DNA reads TGTGCCAGCAGTTACTCGTGGAGGGGAGGAGGCGAGCAGTACTTC. This gives the protein CASSYSWRGGGEQYF.

The J gene is TRBJ2-7, the V gene TRBV21-1; the table's TRBD2 call for D was not verified on the DNA. TRBV21-1 is designated a pseudogene. There are 15 residues in the CDR3. The CDR3 bases are TGTGCCAGCAGCCTCCGACTAGCGGGAGGTTACGAGCAGTACTTC. Amino acid sequence: CASSLRLAGGYEQYF.

V is TRBV12-3 or TRBV12-4 and J is TRBJ1-5; D gene unclear. This CDR3 has 13 amino acids. V was trimmed by 5 bases and J by 4 bases, leaving 9 bases between them. The CDR3 region has the DNA TGTGCCAGCAGTCCAACAGAGAATCAGCCCCAGCATTTT. This gives the protein CASSPTENQPQHF.